Below, 27 T cell receptor beta chains from the same sample are listed, as sequenced in a study of patients and donors after allogeneic stem cell transplantation. TCRdb analysed the RT-PCR reads with MiXCR anew, one entry per CDR3 protein. The sample contains approximately 170,000 distinct CDR3 sequences, approximately 30% of which appear only once. Sequencing was done on a sample of blood, either unsorted or a sorted T cell fraction (not recorded which). These receptors were collected from a human donor who was either an allogeneic HSCT recipient or a stem cell or donor lymphocyte infusion donor (not recorded which). It is not recorded whose cells these are; they may come from a transplant donor.

This clonotype was seen only a few times. J is TRBJ1-1 and V is TRBV7-9, with a weak D call TRBD1 (6 bases). V was shortened by 6 bases and J by 3 bases, with 8 bases between the two germline ends. Germline loops: CDR1 SEHNR, CDR2 FQNEAQ (reference sequence). There are 12 residues in the CDR3. The CDR3 spells CASSYRDTEAFF. The CDR3 DNA reads TGTGCCAGCAGTTACAGGGACACTGAAGCTTTCTTT.

J is TRBJ1-2 and V is TRBV30, with no clear D. Germline V gene sequence: CDR1 GTSNPN, CDR2 SVGIG (reference sequence). Between the trimmed V and J ends, which lost 7 bases and 11 bases, there was a span of 20 bases. The CDR3 runs to 12 residues. CDR3 sequence: CASAPAGIHYTF. The CDR3 bases are TGTGCCTCGGCTCCCGCCGGGATCCATTACACCTTC.

This chain joins TRBV6-1 and TRBJ2-7, with D possibly called TRBD1 or TRBD2 (5 bases each). The CDR3 sequence is 14 residues long. Germline CDR1 reads MNHNS; CDR2 reads SASEGT. V was cut by 3 bases and J by 7 bases, with 16 bases left in between. CDR3 sequence: CASSERAGHLEQYF. CDR3 bases: TGTGCCAGCAGTGAGAGGGCAGGGCATTTGGAGCAGTACTTC.

The chain couples TRBV6-6 to TRBJ2-2, with TRBD1 matching over 9 bases. The CDR3 consists of 17 residues. CDR1 is MNHNY and CDR2 is SVGAGI in the germline V gene (reference sequence). V gave up 5 bases and J gave up 2 bases; unmatched junction bases: 9. The DNA of the CDR3 is TGTGCCAGCAGTCCCCACGACAGGGGGGTAAACACCGGGGAGCTGTTTTTT. This translates into CASSPHDRGVNTGELFF.

This clonotype was counted between two and nine times. The V gene is TRBV9, the J gene TRBJ2-2, with D possibly being TRBD2 (6 bases). The CDR3 is 15 residues long. CDR1 SGDLS and CDR2 YYNGEE come from the germline V gene. V gave up 3 bases and J gave up 6 bases, with 15 bases separating them. The CDR3 region is CASSGWDWLSGELFF. The CDR3 DNA is TGTGCCAGCAGCGGCTGGGACTGGCTGTCCGGGGAGCTGTTTTTT.

A word on this clonotype: Being one base from a much bigger clone, this may be a read error. The chain has TRBV6-2 or TRBV6-3 and TRBJ1-1, with D tentatively TRBD1 (6 bases). CDR3 length: 13 amino acids. Germline V gene lookup returns CDR1 MNHEY and CDR2 SVGEGT. V was cut by 4 bases and J by 5 bases, with 11 bases left in between. This chain's CDR3 is CASSCWGRTEAFF. The CDR3 DNA is TGTGCCAGCAGTTGCTGGGGGCGGACTGAAGCTTTCTTT.

This sequence joins TRBV6-4 and TRBJ1-1; unclear D gene. V lost 10 bases and J lost 4, with 16 bases in between. Germline V CDR1 and CDR2: MRHNA, SNTAGT. CDR3 length: 13 residues. The CDR3 nucleotides read TGTGCCACCAAGTGGATTAAAGGCACTGAAGCTTTCTTT. Translated: CATKWIKGTEAFF.

The rearrangement uses TRBV9 and TRBJ2-1; 12 nucleotides align to TRBD2. The V segment lost 7 bases and the J segment 7 bases; nucleotides outside the gene matches: 9. CDR3 length: 15 amino acids. The germline CDR1 and CDR2 sequences are SGDLS and YYNGEE. DNA of the CDR3: TGTGCCAGCGCGGTGACTAGCGGGAGTGGAAATGAGCAGTTCTTC. This translates into CASAVTSGSGNEQFF.

Only a few counts were recorded for this clonotype. The chain recombines TRBV2 with TRBJ1-4, with D possibly being TRBD1 (5 bases). V was cut by 4 bases and J by 8 bases, with 11 bases left in between. CDR3 length equals 13 residues. In germline, CDR1 is SNHLY, CDR2 FYNNEI. The CDR3 bases are TGTGCCAGCAGTGGTCAGGGTGGCGAAAAACTGTTTTTT. The encoded protein is CASSGQGGEKLFF.

This clonotype was observed many times. The chain recombines TRBV20-1 with TRBJ1-1; no clear D gene. The CDR3 is made up of 14 amino acids. V was pared by 0 bases and J by 2 bases, with 10 bases between. The germline CDR1 and CDR2 sequences are DFQATT and SNEGSKA (reference sequence). The CDR3 DNA sequence: TGCAGTGCTAGAGATCCGGTCGCTAACACTGAAGCTTTCTTT. It encodes CSARDPVANTEAFF.

This chain uses TRBV28 with TRBJ2-5; TRBD1 might be the D (8 bases). This CDR3 has 17 amino acids. Germline V gene data show CDR1 as MDHEN and CDR2 as SYDVKM. With 7 bases removed from V and 0 bases from J, the gap between germline ends came to 21 bases. CDR3 protein: CASISLRGGQDQETQYF. In nucleotides, the CDR3 is TGTGCCAGCATATCTCTGAGGGGGGGACAGGACCAAGAGACCCAGTACTTC. Full variable domain (missing parts from reference TRBV28 and TRBJ2-5): DVKVTQSSRYLVKRTGEKVFLECVQDMDHENMFWYRQDPGLGLRLIYFSYDVKMKEKGDIPEGYSVSREKKERFSLILESASTNQTSMYLCASISLRGGQDQETQYFGPGTRLLVL.

DNA for the CDR3: TGCAGTGCTAGAGAAGAGGGGTCCTACGAGCAGTACTTC. This translates into CSAREEGSYEQYF. The chain joins TRBV20-1 to TRBJ2-7; either TRBD1 or TRBD2 may supply D (5 bases each). The CDR3 is 13 residues long. Germline values: CDR1 DFQATT, CDR2 SNEGSKA (reference sequence). Trimming shortened V by 0 bases and J by 1 base, and 7 bases separated the two germline ends.

This chain connects TRBV28 to TRBJ2-7, with 7 bases aligning to TRBD1. V dropped 10 bases and J dropped 2; count of bases not matched to a gene: 11. This CDR3 has 14 amino acids. Germline V CDR1 and CDR2: MDHEN, SYDVKM. The CDR3 spells CATQGAGGPYEQYF. CDR3 DNA sequence: TGTGCCACCCAGGGAGCAGGGGGTCCCTACGAGCAGTACTTC.

V usage is TRBV4-3 and J usage is TRBJ1-2, with 7 bases that match TRBD1. From germline, CDR1 is LGHNA and CDR2 YSLEER. The CDR3 has 14 residues. Trimming removed 6 bases from V and 4 bases from J; junction bases left unmatched: 8. The CDR3 nucleotides read TGCGCCAGCAGTATCGGGACAGCGGGCTATGGCTACACCTTC. Translation: CASSIGTAGYGYTF.

The chain uses TRBV20-1 and TRBJ2-7; D assignment may be TRBD1 or TRBD2 (6 bases each). In germline, CDR1 is DFQATT, CDR2 SNEGSKA (reference sequence). V shed 6 bases and J shed 2 bases, with 14 bases lying between them. The CDR3 extends over 13 amino acids. CDR3 sequence (DNA): TGCAGTGCCCCTCCAAGGGGGGCCTACGAGCAGTACTTC. It translates to CSAPPRGAYEQYF.

The V call is TRBV9, the J call TRBJ2-2, with 7 bases aligning to TRBD1. The trim removed 2 bases at V and 7 bases at J, leaving 2 bases unmatched. The V gene's germline CDR1 is SGDLS and CDR2 YYNGEE. This CDR3 is 13 amino acids long. The CDR3 spells CASSVRTGGELFF. The CDR3 coding sequence is TGTGCCAGCAGCGTCCGGACAGGCGGGGAGCTGTTTTTT.

This clonotype was counted between two and nine times. The chain is built from TRBV4-3 and TRBJ1-2; TRBD1 is a possible D gene (6 bases). The germline V and J ends were trimmed by 6 bases and 0 bases, with 23 bases remaining between them. CDR3 length equals 18 residues. The germline gives CDR1 LGHNA, CDR2 YSLEER. The CDR3 reads CASSLTRDTPLANYGYTF. The CDR3 DNA is TGCGCCAGCAGTCTGACCCGGGACACACCGTTAGCTAACTATGGCTACACCTTC.

The rearrangement joins TRBV10-1 to TRBJ1-1; D is unclear. Trimming left V 7 bases short and J 0 bases short, with 9 bases between. Germline CDR1 and CDR2: WNHNN and SYGVQD (reference sequence). The CDR3 covers 13 residues. The CDR3, as DNA: TGCGCCAGCAAGGTCGCTATGAACACTGAAGCTTTCTTT. Translated: CASKVAMNTEAFF.

This clonotype was seen only a few times. This rearrangement joins TRBV5-5 to TRBJ1-4; TRBD1 is a possible D gene (5 bases). CDR1 and CDR2 (germline): SGHKS, YYEKEE (reference sequence). The ends were cut back, 4 bases at V and 4 bases at J, with 11 bases in the middle. This CDR3 region has 14 residues. CDR3 DNA: TGTGCCAGCAGCGGACAAGGGCATAATGAAAAACTGTTTTTT. Protein sequence: CASSGQGHNEKLFF.

The V gene is TRBV2, the J gene TRBJ2-3; a possible D gene is TRBD1 (5 bases). This CDR3 contains 15 residues. Germline values: CDR1 SNHLY, CDR2 FYNNEI. Trimming took 2 bases from V and 1 from J, leaving 10 bases between them. The DNA for the CDR3 is TGTGCCAGCAGTGAACAGGGTGGGGGCACAGATACGCAGTATTTT. Amino acid sequence: CASSEQGGGTDTQYF.

V gene TRBV4-1 combines with J gene TRBJ1-2, with unresolved D. Trimming pared 0 bases from V and 6 bases from J, leaving 11 bases between. This CDR3 has 14 residues. The germline gives CDR1 MGHRA, CDR2 YSYEKL. The chain's CDR3 is CASSQDPPMDGYTF. The CDR3 coding sequence is TGCGCCAGCAGCCAAGACCCTCCCATGGATGGCTACACCTTC.

There are a few counts of this clonotype. This chain connects TRBV20-1 to TRBJ2-1, with D perhaps TRBD2 (6 bases). CDR3 length: 15 amino acids. V lost 6 bases and J lost 3, with 18 bases in between. In germline, CDR1 is DFQATT, CDR2 SNEGSKA (reference sequence). The CDR3, as DNA: TGCAGTGCCGTCCCTTGGACTAACTTCTACAATGAGCAGTTCTTC. Protein product: CSAVPWTNFYNEQFF.

The V and J genes are TRBV12-3 or TRBV12-4 and TRBJ1-1, with TRBD1 matching over 8 bases. V shed 5 bases, J shed 0 bases, and the junction held 5 bases outside the gene matches. The CDR3 is made up of 15 amino acids. As DNA, the CDR3 is TGTGCCAGCAGTCCCCAGACAGGGGTGAACACTGAAGCTTTCTTT. Translating gives CASSPQTGVNTEAFF.

This clonotype was picked up a small number of times. The CDR3 nucleotides read TGTGCCAGCAGTTTACGGTTAGCGGGAGCGCAAGAGACCCAGTACTTC. Its translation: CASSLRLAGAQETQYF. The chain combines TRBV28 with TRBJ2-5; 9 nucleotides agree with TRBD2. Germline V gives CDR1 MDHEN, CDR2 SYDVKM. V was clipped by 2 bases and J by 2 bases; unmatched bases: 6. The CDR3 sequence is 16 residues long.

This clonotype was observed a few times. V and J are TRBV12-3 or TRBV12-4 and TRBJ1-2, with D unclear. This CDR3 has 15 amino acids. V lost 6 bases and J 4 bases, leaving 18 bases between the germline ends. CDR3 in DNA: TGTGCCAGCAGCCCCCCGGGTTCGCGGGGCTATGGCTACACCTTC. Protein product: CASSPPGSRGYGYTF.

This clonotype was detected a few times. CDR3 residues: CASSPDWEHIQYF. In DNA form, the CDR3 reads TGTGCCAGCAGCCCGGACTGGGAACACATTCAGTACTTC. The chain uses TRBV12-3 or TRBV12-4 and TRBJ2-4; D is possibly TRBD2 (5 bases). This CDR3 has 13 residues. V was cut by 6 bases and J by 8 bases, with 14 bases left in between.

The chain has TRBV6-1 and TRBJ1-1; D perhaps matches TRBD1 (6 bases). The V end lost 2 bases, the J end lost 1 base, and 11 bases lay between the germline ends. Germline CDR1 is MNHNS and CDR2 is SASEGT. The CDR3 consists of 15 residues. Here the CDR3 reads CASSERETGNTEAFF. The CDR3, as DNA: TGTGCCAGCAGTGAAAGGGAGACAGGGAACACTGAAGCTTTCTTT.